This T cell receptor (beta chain) originates from a study of identifying expanded T cells in peripheral blood. Sequenced by immunoSEQ multiplex PCR; TCRdb stores in-frame clones only, minus some. The sample shows 100,000 to 150,000 clones, 70% to 90% of them seen only once. Healthy donors had no documented immune events, such as infections, while sampled. J was trimmed by 0 bases and V by 5 bases; bases with no gene match: 10. Per germline, CDR1 MNHNY and CDR2 SVGAGI (reference sequence). The length of the CDR3 is 16 residues. The chain links TRBV6-6 to TRBJ2-7; TRBD2 matches 7 bases. Material for sequencing was blood. The TCR originated in a person between 18 and 75 years old in good health. In DNA form, the CDR3 reads TGTGCCAGCAGTCCGCCTTGGCGGGGGAGCTCCTACGAGCAGTACTTC. This codes for CASSPPWRGSSYEQYF.